The T cell receptor (beta chain) described here comes from a study of Ad26.COV2.S vaccination and SARS-CoV-2 variants. Study overall: Intramuscularly, Ad26.COV2.S was given either once or twice, 56 days apart. Study findings and constraints: Marked by substantial breadth, spike-specific CD8+ and CD4+ T cell responses were reportedly seen after vaccination. Total T cell responses, in the TCR breadth and depth analyses, may have been underestimated.

Method: immunoSEQ multiplex PCR; TCRdb's copy keeps in-frame clones and lacks some. The sample has more than 250,000 clones, more than 75% seen once; the top ten hold about 3.5%. As to treatment: around 19 received Ad26.COV2.S at low or high dose, single or two shots; about five received placebo; per-sample allocation not given. At day 63 after the first vaccine or placebo injection, samples were drawn. Trimming removed 2 bases at V and 0 bases at J, with 8 bases between. This CDR3 region has 14 residues. Germline lookup yields CDR1 SGHTA and CDR2 FQGTGA. About this clone itself: As yet, its antigen is unknown.

The specimen was peripheral blood, collected in a trial of Ad26.COV2.S vaccine versus placebo. The rearrangement joins TRBV7-3 to TRBJ2-7; D ambiguous. The TCR sequence derives from a person aged 18 to 59 who received the Ad26.COV2.S COVID-19 vaccine or a placebo. The CDR3 loop reads CASSLGPSSYEQYF. The CDR3 DNA is TGTGCCAGCAGCTTAGGTCCTAGCTCCTACGAGCAGTACTTC.